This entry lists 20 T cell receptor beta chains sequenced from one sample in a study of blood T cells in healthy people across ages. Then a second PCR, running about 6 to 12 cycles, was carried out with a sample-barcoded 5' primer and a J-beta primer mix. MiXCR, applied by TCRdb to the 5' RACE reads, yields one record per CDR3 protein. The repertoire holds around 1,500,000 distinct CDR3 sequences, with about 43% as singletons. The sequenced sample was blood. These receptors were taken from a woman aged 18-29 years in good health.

The CDR3 is CSARESLGETQYF. The CDR3 DNA is TGCAGTGCTAGGGAATCCCTCGGAGAGACCCAGTACTTC. The V call is TRBV20-1, the J call TRBJ2-5, with D hard to call. This CDR3 has 13 residues. Germline values: CDR1 DFQATT, CDR2 SNEGSKA (reference sequence). Trimming pared 3 bases from V and 4 bases from J, leaving 12 bases between.

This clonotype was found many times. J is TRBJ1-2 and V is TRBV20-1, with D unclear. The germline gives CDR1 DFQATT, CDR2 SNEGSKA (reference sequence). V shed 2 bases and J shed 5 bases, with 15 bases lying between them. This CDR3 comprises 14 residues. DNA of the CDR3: TGCAGTGCTAGACCGGACCGCCGGTCGTATGGCTACACCTTC. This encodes CSARPDRRSYGYTF.

The CDR3 here is CSAPDRGQPQHF. In DNA form, the CDR3 reads TGCAGTGCTCCGGACAGGGGCCAGCCCCAGCATTTT. This chain connects TRBV20-1 to TRBJ1-5; 9 bases match TRBD1. Trimming cost V 5 bases and J 7 bases; bases outside gene matches: 3. From germline, CDR1 is DFQATT and CDR2 SNEGSKA (reference sequence). The CDR3 is 12 residues long.

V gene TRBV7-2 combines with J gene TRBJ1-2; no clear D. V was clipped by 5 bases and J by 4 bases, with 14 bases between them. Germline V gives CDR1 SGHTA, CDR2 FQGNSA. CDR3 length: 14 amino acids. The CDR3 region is CASSPRPASYGYTF. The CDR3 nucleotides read TGTGCCAGCAGCCCCCGGCCCGCGAGCTATGGCTACACCTTC. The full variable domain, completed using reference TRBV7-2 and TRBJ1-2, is GAGVSQSPSNKVTEKGKDVELRCDPISGHTALYWYRQSLGQGLEFLIYFQGNSAPDKSGLPSDRFSAERTGGSVSTLTIQRTQQEDSAVYLCASSPRPASYGYTFGSGTRLTVV.

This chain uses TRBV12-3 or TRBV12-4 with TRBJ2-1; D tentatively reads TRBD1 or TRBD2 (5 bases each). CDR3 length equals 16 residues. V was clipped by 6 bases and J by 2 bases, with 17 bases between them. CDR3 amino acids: CASSPTRDRPYNEQFF. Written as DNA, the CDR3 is TGTGCCAGCAGCCCCACCCGGGACCGACCCTACAATGAGCAGTTCTTC.

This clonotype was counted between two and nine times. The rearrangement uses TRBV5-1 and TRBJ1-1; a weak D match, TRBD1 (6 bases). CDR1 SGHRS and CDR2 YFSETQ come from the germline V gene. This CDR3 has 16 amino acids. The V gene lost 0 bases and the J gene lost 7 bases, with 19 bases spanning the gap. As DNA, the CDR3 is TGCGCCAGCAGCTTGGACGGGACATCCCATTTGGGTGAAGCTTTCTTT. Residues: CASSLDGTSHLGEAFF.

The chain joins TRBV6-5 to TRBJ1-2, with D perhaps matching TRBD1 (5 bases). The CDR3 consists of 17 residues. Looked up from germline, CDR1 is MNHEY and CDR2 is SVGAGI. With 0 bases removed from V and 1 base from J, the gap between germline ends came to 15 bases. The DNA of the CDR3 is TGTGCCAGCAGTTACTCTTCTAGGGGAGGGGATAACTATGGCTACACCTTC. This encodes CASSYSSRGGDNYGYTF.

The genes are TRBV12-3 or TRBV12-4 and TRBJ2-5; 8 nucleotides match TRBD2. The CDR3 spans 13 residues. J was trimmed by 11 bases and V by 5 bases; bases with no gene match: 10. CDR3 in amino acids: CASSGDGGDEQYF. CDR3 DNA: TGTGCCAGCAGTGGGGACGGGGGGGATGAGCAGTACTTC.

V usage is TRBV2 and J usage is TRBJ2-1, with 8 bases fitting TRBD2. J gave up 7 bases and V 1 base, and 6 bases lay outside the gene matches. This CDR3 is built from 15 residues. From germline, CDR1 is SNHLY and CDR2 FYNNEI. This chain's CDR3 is CASSEDGGAGNEQFF. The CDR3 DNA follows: TGTGCCAGCAGTGAAGACGGGGGGGCCGGGAATGAGCAGTTCTTC.

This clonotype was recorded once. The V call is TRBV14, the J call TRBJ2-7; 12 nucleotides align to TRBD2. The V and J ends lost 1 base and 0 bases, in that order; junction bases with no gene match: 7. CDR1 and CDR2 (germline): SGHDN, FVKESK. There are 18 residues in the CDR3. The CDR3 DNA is TGTGCCAGCAGCCAAGTCACACTAGCGGGAGGAAACTCCTACGAGCAGTACTTC. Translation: CASSQVTLAGGNSYEQYF.

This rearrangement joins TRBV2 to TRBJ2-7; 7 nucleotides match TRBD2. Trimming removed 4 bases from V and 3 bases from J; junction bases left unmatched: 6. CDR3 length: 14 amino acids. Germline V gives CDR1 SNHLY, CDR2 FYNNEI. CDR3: CASSVWRENYEQYF. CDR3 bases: TGTGCCAGCAGTGTTTGGCGGGAGAACTACGAGCAGTACTTC.

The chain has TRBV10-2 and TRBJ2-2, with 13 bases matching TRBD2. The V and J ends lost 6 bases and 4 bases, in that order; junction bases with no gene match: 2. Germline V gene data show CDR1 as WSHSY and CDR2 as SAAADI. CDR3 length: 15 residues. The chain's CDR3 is CASRGLAGTTGELFF. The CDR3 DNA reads TGCGCCAGCAGGGGACTAGCGGGGACCACCGGGGAGCTGTTTTTT.

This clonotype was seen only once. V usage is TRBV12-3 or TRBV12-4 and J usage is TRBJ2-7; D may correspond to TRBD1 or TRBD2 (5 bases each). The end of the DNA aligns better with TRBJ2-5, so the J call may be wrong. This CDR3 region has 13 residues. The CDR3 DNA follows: TGTGCCTACCGGGGCCCAAAACCTAAGACCCAGTACTTC. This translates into CAYRGPKPKTQYF.

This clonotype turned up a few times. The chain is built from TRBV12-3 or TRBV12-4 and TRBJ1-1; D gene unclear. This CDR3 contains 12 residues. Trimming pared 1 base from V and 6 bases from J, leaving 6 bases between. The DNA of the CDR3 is TGTGCCAGCAGTTTAGGGTCCCCTGAAGCTTTCTTT. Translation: CASSLGSPEAFF.

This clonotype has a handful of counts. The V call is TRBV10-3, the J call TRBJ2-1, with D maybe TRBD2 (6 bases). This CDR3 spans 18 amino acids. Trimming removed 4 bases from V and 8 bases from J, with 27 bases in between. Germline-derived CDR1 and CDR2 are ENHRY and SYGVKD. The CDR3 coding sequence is TGTGCCATCAGTGGGAGGGGTTCCCAGGTGACAACTGTGGATGAGCAGTTCTTC. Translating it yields CAISGRGSQVTTVDEQFF.

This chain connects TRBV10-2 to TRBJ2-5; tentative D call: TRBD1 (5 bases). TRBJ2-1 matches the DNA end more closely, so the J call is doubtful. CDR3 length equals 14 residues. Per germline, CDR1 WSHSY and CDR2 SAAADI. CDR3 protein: CASTPTGAQETQFF. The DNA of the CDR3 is TGCGCCAGCACGCCGACTGGGGCCCAAGAGACCCAGTTCTTC.

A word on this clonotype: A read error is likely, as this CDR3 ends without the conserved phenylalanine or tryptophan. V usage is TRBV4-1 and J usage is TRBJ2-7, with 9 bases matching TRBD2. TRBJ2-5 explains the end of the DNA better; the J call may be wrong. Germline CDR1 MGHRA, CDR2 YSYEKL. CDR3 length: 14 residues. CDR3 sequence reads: CASSRGLAEETQYS. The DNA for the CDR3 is TGCGCCAGCAGCCGGGGACTAGCAGAAGAGACCCAGTACTCC.

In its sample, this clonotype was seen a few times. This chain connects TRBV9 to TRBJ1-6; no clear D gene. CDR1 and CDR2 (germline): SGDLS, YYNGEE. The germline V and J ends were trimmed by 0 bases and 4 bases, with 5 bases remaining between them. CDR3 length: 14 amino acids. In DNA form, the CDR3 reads TGTGCCAGCAGCGTAGACCTGTATAATTCACCCCTCCACTTT. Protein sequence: CASSVDLYNSPLHF.

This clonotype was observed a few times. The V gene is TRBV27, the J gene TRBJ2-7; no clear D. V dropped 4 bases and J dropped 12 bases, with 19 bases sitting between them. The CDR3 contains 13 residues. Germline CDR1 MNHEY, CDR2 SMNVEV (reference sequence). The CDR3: CASSSADTSRTYF. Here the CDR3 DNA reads TGTGCCAGCAGTTCCGCTGACACCTCCCGTACGTACTTC.

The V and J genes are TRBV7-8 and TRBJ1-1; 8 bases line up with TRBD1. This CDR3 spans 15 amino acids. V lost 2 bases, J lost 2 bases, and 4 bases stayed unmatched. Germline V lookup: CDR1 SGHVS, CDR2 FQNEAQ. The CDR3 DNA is TGTGCCAGCAGCTTACAGGGACAGGCCAACACTGAAGCTTTCTTT. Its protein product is CASSLQGQANTEAFF.